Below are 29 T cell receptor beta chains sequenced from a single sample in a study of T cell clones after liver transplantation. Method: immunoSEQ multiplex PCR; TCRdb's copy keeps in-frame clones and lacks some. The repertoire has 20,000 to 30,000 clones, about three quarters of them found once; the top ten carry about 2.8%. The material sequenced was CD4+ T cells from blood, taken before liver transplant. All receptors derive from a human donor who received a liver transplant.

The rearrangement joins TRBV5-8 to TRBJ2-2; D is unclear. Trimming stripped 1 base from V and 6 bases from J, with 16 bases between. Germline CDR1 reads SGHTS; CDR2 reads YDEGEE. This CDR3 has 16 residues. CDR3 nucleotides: TGTGCCAGCAGCTTGAAAGGGCCTGCAACATCCGGGGAGCTGTTTTTT. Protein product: CASSLKGPATSGELFF.

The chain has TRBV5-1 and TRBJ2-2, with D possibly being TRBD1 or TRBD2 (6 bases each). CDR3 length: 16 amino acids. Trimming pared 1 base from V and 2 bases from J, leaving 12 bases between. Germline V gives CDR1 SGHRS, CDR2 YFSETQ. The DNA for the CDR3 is TGCGCCAGCAGCTTGCGTGGAGGGGGTAACACCGGGGAGCTGTTTTTT. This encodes CASSLRGGGNTGELFF. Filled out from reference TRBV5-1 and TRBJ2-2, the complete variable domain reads KAGVTQTPRYLIKTRGQQVTLSCSPISGHRSVSWYQQTPGQGLQFLFEYFSETQRNKGNFPGRFSGRQFSNSRSEMNVSTLELGDSALYLCASSLRGGGNTGELFFGEGSRLTVL.

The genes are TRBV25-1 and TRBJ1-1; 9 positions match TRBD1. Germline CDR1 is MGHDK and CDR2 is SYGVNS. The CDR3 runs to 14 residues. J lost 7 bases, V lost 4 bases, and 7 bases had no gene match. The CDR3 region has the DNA TGTGCCAGCAGTGCTCAGCCGGGACAGGGTGAAGCTTTCTTT. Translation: CASSAQPGQGEAFF.

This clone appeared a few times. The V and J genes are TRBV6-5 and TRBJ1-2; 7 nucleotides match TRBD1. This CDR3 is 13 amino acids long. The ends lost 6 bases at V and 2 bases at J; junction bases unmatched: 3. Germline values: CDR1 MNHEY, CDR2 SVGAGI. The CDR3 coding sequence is TGTGCCAGCAGGCTGGACAGGAACTATGGCTACACCTTC. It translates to CASRLDRNYGYTF.

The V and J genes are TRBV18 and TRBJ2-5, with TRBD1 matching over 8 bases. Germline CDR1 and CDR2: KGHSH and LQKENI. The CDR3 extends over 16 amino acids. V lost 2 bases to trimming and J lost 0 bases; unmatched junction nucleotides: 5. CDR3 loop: CASSPRRQGYQETQYF. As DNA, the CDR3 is TGTGCCAGCTCACCAAGGAGACAGGGGTACCAAGAGACCCAGTACTTC.

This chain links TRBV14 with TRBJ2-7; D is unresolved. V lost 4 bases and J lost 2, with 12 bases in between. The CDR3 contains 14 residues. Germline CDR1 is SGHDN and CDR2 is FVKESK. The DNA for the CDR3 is TGTGCCAGCAGCCCTGTGCAGCGCGCCTACGAGCAGTACGTC. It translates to CASSPVQRAYEQYV.

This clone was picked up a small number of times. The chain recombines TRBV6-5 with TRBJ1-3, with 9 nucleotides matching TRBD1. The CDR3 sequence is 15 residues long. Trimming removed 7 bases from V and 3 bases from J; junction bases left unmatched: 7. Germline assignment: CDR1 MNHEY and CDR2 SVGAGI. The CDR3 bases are TGTGCCAGCACCCCGGGACAGGGAGTTGGAAACACCATATATTTT. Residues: CASTPGQGVGNTIYF.

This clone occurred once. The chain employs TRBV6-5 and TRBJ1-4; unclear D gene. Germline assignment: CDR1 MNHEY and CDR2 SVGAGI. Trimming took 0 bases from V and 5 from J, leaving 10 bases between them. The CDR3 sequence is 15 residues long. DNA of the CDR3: TGTGCCAGCAGTTACTCTACAAAGGGAAATGAAAAACTGTTTTTT. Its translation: CASSYSTKGNEKLFF.

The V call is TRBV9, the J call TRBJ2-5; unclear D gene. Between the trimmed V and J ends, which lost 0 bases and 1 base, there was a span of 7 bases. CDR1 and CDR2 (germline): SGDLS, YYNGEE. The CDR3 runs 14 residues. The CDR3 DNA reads TGTGCCAGCAGCGTAGACCCAGTCCAAGAGACCCAGTACTTC. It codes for CASSVDPVQETQYF.

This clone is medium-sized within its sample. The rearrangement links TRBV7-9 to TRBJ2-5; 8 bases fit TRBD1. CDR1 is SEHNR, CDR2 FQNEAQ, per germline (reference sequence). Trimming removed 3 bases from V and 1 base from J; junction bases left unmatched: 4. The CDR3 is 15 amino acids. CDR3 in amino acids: CASSLDTGGQETQYF. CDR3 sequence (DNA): TGTGCCAGCAGCTTGGACACAGGGGGCCAAGAGACCCAGTACTTC.

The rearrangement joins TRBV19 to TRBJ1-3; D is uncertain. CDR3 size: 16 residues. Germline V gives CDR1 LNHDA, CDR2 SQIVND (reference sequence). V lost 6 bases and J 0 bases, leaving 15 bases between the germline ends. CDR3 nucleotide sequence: TGTGCCAGTAGAAATCAGAGAGGAACCTCTGGAAACACCATATATTTT. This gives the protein CASRNQRGTSGNTIYF.

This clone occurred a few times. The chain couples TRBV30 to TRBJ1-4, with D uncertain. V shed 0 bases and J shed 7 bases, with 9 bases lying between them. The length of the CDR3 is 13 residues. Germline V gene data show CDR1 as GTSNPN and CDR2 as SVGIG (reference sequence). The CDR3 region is CAWSVSPAEKLFF. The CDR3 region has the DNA TGTGCCTGGAGTGTTAGTCCGGCTGAAAAACTGTTTTTT.

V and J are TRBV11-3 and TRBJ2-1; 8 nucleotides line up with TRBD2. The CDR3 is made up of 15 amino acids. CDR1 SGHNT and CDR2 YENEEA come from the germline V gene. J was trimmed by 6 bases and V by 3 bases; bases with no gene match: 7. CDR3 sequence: CASSFGGGRTNEQFF. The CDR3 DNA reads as TGTGCCAGCAGCTTTGGCGGGGGGAGGACCAATGAGCAGTTCTTC.

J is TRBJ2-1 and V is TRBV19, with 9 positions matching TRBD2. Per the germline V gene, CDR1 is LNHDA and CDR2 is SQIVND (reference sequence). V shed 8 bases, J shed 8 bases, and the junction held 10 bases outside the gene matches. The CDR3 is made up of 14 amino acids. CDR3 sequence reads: CASEGTSLRDEQFF. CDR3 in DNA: TGTGCCAGTGAAGGGACTAGCCTCCGAGATGAGCAGTTCTTC.

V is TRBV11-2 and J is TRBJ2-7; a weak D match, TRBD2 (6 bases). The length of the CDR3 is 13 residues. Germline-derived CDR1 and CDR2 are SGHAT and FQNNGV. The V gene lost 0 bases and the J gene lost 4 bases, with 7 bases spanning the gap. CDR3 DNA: TGTGCCAGCAGCTTAGATCGGGGGTACGAGCAGTACTTC. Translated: CASSLDRGYEQYF.

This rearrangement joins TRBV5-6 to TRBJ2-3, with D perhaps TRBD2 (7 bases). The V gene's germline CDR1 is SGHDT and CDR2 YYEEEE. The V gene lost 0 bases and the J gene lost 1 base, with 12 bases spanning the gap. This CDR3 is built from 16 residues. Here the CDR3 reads CASSLAGGIGTDTQYF. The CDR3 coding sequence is TGTGCCAGCAGCTTGGCGGGGGGCATCGGCACAGATACGCAGTATTTT.

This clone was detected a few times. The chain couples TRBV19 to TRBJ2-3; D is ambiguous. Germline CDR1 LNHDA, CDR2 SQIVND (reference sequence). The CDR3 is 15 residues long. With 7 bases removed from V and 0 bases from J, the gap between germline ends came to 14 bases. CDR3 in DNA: TGTGCCAGTACCCCGGATTTAACTAGCACAGATACGCAGTATTTT. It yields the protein CASTPDLTSTDTQYF.

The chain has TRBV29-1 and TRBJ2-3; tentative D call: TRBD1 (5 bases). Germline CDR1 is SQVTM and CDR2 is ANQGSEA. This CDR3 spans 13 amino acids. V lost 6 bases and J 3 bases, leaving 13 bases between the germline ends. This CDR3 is CSVSRVSTDTQYF. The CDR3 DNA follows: TGCAGCGTGAGCAGGGTCTCGACAGATACGCAGTATTTT.

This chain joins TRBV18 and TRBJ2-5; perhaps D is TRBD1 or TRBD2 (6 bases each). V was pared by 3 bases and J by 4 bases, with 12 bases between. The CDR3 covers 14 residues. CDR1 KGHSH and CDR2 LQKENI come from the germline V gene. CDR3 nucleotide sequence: TGTGCCAGCTCACCGGCCGGGGGCGGAGAGACCCAGTACTTC. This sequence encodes CASSPAGGGETQYF.

This CDR3 reads CASRWNEGASEQYF. The CDR3 DNA reads TGTGCCAGTAGATGGAATGAGGGGGCAAGCGAGCAGTACTTC. The chain has TRBV19 and TRBJ2-7; 7 bases are a match to TRBD1. Germline V gives CDR1 LNHDA, CDR2 SQIVND (reference sequence). The ends lost 6 bases at V and 6 bases at J; junction bases unmatched: 11. The CDR3 spans 14 residues.

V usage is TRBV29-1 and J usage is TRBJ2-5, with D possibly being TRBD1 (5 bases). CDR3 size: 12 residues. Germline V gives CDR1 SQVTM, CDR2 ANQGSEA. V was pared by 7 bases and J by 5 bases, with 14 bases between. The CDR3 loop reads CSGRQLSETQYF. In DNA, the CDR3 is TGCAGCGGCCGACAGTTGTCGGAGACCCAGTACTTC.

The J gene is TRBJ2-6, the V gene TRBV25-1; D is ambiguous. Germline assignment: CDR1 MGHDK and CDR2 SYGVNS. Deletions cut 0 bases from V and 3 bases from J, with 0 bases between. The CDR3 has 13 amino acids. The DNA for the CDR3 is TGTGCCAGCAGTGAATATGGGGCCAACGTCCTGACTTTC. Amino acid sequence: CASSEYGANVLTF.

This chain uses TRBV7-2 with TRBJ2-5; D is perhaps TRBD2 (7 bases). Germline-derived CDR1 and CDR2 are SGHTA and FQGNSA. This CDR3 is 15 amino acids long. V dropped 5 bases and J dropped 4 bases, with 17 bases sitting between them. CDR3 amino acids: CASSGDGGRRETQYF. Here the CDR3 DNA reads TGTGCCAGCAGCGGGGACGGGGGGCGCAGAGAGACCCAGTACTTC.

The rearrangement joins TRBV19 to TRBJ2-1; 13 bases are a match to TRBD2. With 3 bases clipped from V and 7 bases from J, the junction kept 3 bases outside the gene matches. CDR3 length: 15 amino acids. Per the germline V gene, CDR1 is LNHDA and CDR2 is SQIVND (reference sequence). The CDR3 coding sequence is TGTGCCAGTAGTATTTTGACTAGCGGGAGGAATGAGCAGTTCTTC. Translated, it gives CASSILTSGRNEQFF.

The CDR3 DNA sequence: TGTGCCATCAGCCGACAGGGGGGCCAAGAGACCCAGTACTTC. Residues: CAISRQGGQETQYF. J is TRBJ2-5 and V is TRBV10-3; 9 bases map to TRBD1. After removal of 6 bases from V and 1 base from J, the junction contained 3 bases not matched to a gene. Germline V gene lookup returns CDR1 ENHRY and CDR2 SYGVKD. This CDR3 is built from 14 residues.

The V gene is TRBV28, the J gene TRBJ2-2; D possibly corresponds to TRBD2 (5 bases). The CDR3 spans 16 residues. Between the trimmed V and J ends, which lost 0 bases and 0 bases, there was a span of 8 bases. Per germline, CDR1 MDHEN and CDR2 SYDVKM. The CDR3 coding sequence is TGTGCCAGCAGTTTATGGGGAGCTTCGAACACCGGGGAGCTGTTTTTT. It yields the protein CASSLWGASNTGELFF.

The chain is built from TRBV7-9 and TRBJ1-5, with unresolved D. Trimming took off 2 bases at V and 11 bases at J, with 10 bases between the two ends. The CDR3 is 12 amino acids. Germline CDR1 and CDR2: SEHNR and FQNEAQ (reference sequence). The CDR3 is CASSLQIGAQHF. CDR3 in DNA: TGTGCCAGCAGCTTACAGATTGGCGCCCAGCATTTT.

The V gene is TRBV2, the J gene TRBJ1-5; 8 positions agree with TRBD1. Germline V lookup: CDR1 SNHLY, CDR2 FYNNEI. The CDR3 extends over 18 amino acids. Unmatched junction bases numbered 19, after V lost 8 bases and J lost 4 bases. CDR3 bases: TGTGCCAGCCGAAGGGTGGGTCAGGGGGCCCAACCTAATCAGCCCCAGCATTTT. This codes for CASRRVGQGAQPNQPQHF.

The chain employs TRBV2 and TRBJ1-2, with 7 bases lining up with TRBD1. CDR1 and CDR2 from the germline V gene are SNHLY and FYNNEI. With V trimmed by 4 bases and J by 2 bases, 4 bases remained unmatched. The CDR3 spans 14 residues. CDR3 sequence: CASSATTGNYGYTF. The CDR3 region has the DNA TGTGCCAGCAGTGCGACGACAGGGAACTATGGCTACACCTTC.